The 27 T cell receptor beta chains reported below all come from one sample, sequenced in a study of identical twins. TCRdb analysed the 5' RACE reads with MiXCR anew, one entry per CDR3 protein. The table shows 1.5 million to 2 million distinct CDR3 sequences, with around 33% occurring only once. Sequencing was done on a sample of cord blood. The receptors shown here come from a newborn girl in good health.

This clonotype came up once. This chain links TRBV9 with TRBJ1-6, with a tentative D call TRBD1 (5 bases). The CDR3 contains 14 residues. Germline V gene sequence: CDR1 SGDLS, CDR2 YYNGEE. V dropped 2 bases and J dropped 8 bases, with 11 bases sitting between them. The CDR3 nucleotides are TGTGCCAGCAGCGTTTCCGGGGGGGATTCACCCCTCCACTTT. Its protein is CASSVSGGDSPLHF.

The chain uses TRBV24-1 and TRBJ1-2, with 8 bases matching TRBD1. V shed 3 bases and J 4 bases; nucleotides not matched to a gene: 3. Germline-derived CDR1 and CDR2 are KGHDR and SFDVKD. The CDR3 totals 14 residues. CDR3 protein: CATSDGDRPYGYTF. The CDR3 DNA sequence: TGTGCCACCAGTGATGGGGACAGGCCCTATGGCTACACCTTC.

The V and J genes are TRBV20-1 and TRBJ2-5; tentative D call: TRBD1 (6 bases). Near its end, the DNA agrees better with TRBJ2-7, so the J call may be wrong. CDR3 length equals 13 residues. Per germline, CDR1 DFQATT and CDR2 SNEGSKA (reference sequence). CDR3 in amino acids: CSARVSRGDEQYF. CDR3 coding DNA: TGCAGTGCTAGAGTTAGCAGGGGCGACGAGCAGTACTTC.

This rearrangement joins TRBV5-1 to TRBJ2-1, with 12 bases matching TRBD2. The V and J ends lost 0 bases and 6 bases, in that order; junction bases with no gene match: 4. Germline V gene lookup returns CDR1 SGHRS and CDR2 YFSETQ. This CDR3 region has 16 residues. CDR3 in amino acids: CASSLEASGGGNEQFF. The CDR3 region has the DNA TGCGCCAGCAGCTTGGAGGCTAGCGGGGGGGGCAATGAGCAGTTCTTC.

This chain connects TRBV7-8 to TRBJ1-5; D possibly corresponds to TRBD1 (5 bases). The CDR3 extends over 17 amino acids. Per the germline V gene, CDR1 is SGHVS and CDR2 is FQNEAQ. Trimming removed 5 bases at V and 0 bases at J, with 17 bases between. CDR3 region: CASSPGRGTYSNQPQHF. The CDR3 DNA sequence: TGTGCCAGCAGCCCCGGGAGGGGAACTTATAGCAATCAGCCCCAGCATTTT.

Concerning this clonotype: The junction departs from germline at one end; a sequencing error may be responsible. The chain recombines TRBV6-1 with TRBJ1-1, with TRBD1 matching over 8 bases. Germline CDR1 MNHNS, CDR2 SASEGT. CDR3 length: 14 residues. In DNA, the CDR3 is TGTGCCAGCAAGACAGGGGAAACCTTCACTGAAGCTTCCTTT. Translation: CASKTGETFTEASF.

The J gene is TRBJ1-1, the V gene TRBV6-1; D is possibly TRBD1 (5 bases). The CDR3 covers 15 residues. V was clipped by 3 bases and J by 1 base, with 12 bases between them. CDR1 and CDR2 (germline): MNHNS, SASEGT. The CDR3 DNA follows: TGTGCCAGCAGTGAGGCTTGGGGGAGGAACACTGAAGCTTTCTTT. It specifies CASSEAWGRNTEAFF.

This clonotype was seen ten or more times. One end of the junction varies from germline; a read error may be responsible. The V call is TRBV5-1, the J call TRBJ1-2, with a tentative D call TRBD1 (5 bases). The CDR3 loop spans 14 amino acids. Germline V lookup: CDR1 SGHRS, CDR2 YFSETQ. The CDR3 coding sequence is TGTGCCAGCAGTTTATCGGGGACGGACTATGGCTACACCTTC. The encoded protein is CASSLSGTDYGYTF.

The CDR3: CATSDRGTTGELFF. In nucleotides, the CDR3 is TGTGCCACCAGTGACCGCGGGACCACCGGGGAGCTGTTTTTT. J is TRBJ2-2 and V is TRBV24-1, with D maybe TRBD2 (6 bases). Germline V lookup: CDR1 KGHDR, CDR2 SFDVKD. V was pared by 4 bases and J by 4 bases, with 9 bases between. This CDR3 spans 14 amino acids.

This chain links TRBV7-2 with TRBJ2-5; the D gene could be TRBD1 or TRBD2 (6 bases each). Germline CDR1 reads SGHTA; CDR2 reads FQGNSA. Trimming left V 8 bases short and J 2 bases short, with 15 bases between. The CDR3 spans 14 residues. The CDR3 loop reads CASLRGGRQETQYF. In DNA form, the CDR3 reads TGTGCCAGCTTAAGAGGGGGGCGGCAAGAGACCCAGTACTTC.

This chain connects TRBV18 to TRBJ1-1; TRBD1 matches at 8 bases. V lost 5 bases to trimming and J lost 1 base; unmatched junction nucleotides: 6. This CDR3 region has 15 residues. CDR1 KGHSH and CDR2 LQKENI come from the germline V gene. The CDR3 bases are TGTGCCAGCTCAGCATCCGGGACAGGGAACACTGAAGCTTTCTTT. It is translated as CASSASGTGNTEAFF.

The V gene is TRBV20-1, the J gene TRBJ2-7, with D unresolved. Per germline, CDR1 DFQATT and CDR2 SNEGSKA (reference sequence). This CDR3 has 11 amino acids. The ends were cut back, 2 bases at V and 5 bases at J, with 7 bases in the middle. CDR3 DNA: TGCAGTGCTAGAAACCCGAACGAGCAGTACTTC. Translated, it gives CSARNPNEQYF.

The genes are TRBV28 and TRBJ2-6; D call uncertain. The ends were cut back, 3 bases at V and 1 base at J, with 7 bases in the middle. From germline, CDR1 is MDHEN and CDR2 SYDVKM. This CDR3 has 15 amino acids. CDR3 residues: CASSFTRSGANVLTF. CDR3 nucleotides: TGTGCCAGCAGTTTTACCCGATCTGGGGCCAACGTCCTGACTTTC.

A note on this clonotype: The junction departs from germline at one end; a sequencing error may be responsible. The chain combines TRBV4-2 with TRBJ1-2; TRBD1 matches 12 bases. Germline V gene sequence: CDR1 LGHNA, CDR2 YNFKEQ. This CDR3 region has 17 residues. The CDR3 nucleotides are TGTGCCAGCAGCCAAACCGGGACAGGGGGCGCACGGGATGGCCACACCTTC. Protein sequence: CASSQTGTGGARDGHTF.

This clonotype was counted between two and nine times. The chain joins TRBV27 to TRBJ2-3, with D possibly matching TRBD2 (5 bases). Germline CDR1 and CDR2: MNHEY and SMNVEV (reference sequence). The germline V and J ends were trimmed by 1 base and 3 bases, with 17 bases remaining between them. The CDR3 has 17 residues. The CDR3 DNA reads as TGTGCCAGCAGTTTATTCGCGGGTATCACAGAGACAGATACGCAGTATTTT. This gives the protein CASSLFAGITETDTQYF.

This clonotype showed up just a few times. The genes are TRBV24-1 and TRBJ2-1; 9 positions match TRBD2. The CDR3 covers 19 residues. The V segment lost 4 bases and the J segment 0 bases; nucleotides outside the gene matches: 12. From germline, CDR1 is KGHDR and CDR2 SFDVKD. CDR3 sequence: CATSDYPGLAESSYNEQFF. DNA of the CDR3: TGTGCCACCAGTGACTACCCGGGACTAGCCGAGAGCTCCTACAATGAGCAGTTCTTC.

The V and J genes are TRBV20-1 and TRBJ2-6; D is possibly TRBD1 (5 bases). Trimming took off 6 bases at V and 0 bases at J, with 9 bases between the two ends. This CDR3 is 14 amino acids long. Per the germline V gene, CDR1 is DFQATT and CDR2 is SNEGSKA (reference sequence). The CDR3 here is CSAPDSSGANVLTF. For the CDR3, the DNA is TGCAGTGCCCCCGACAGCTCTGGGGCCAACGTCCTGACTTTC.

The J gene is TRBJ2-2, the V gene TRBV3-1, with 11 bases matching TRBD2. CDR3 length: 17 amino acids. The J segment lost 2 bases and the V segment lost 1 base, leaving 3 bases of the junction unmatched. Germline V gene data show CDR1 as LGHDT and CDR2 as YNNKEL (reference sequence). DNA of the CDR3: TGTGCCAGCAGCCAAGCGGGACTAGCGGTTAACACCGGGGAGCTGTTTTTT. Translating it yields CASSQAGLAVNTGELFF.

The chain employs TRBV19 and TRBJ1-5; D is unresolved. Germline V gene sequence: CDR1 LNHDA, CDR2 SQIVND (reference sequence). Trimming took off 2 bases at V and 3 bases at J, with 11 bases between the two ends. The CDR3 runs to 15 residues. In nucleotides, the CDR3 is TGTGCCAGTAGTATATTATCTGACCCCAATCAGCCCCAGCATTTT. Encoded protein: CASSILSDPNQPQHF.

This clonotype was seen once. The genes are TRBV6-5 and TRBJ2-5; 15 bases agree with TRBD2. The ends lost 0 bases at V and 11 bases at J; junction bases unmatched: 13. Germline V gives CDR1 MNHEY, CDR2 SVGAGI. The CDR3 is 18 amino acids. The CDR3 nucleotides are TGTGCCAGCAGTTACTCCGGGGGACTAGCGGGAGGCCTAGGTGAGCAGTACTTC. The encoded protein is CASSYSGGLAGGLGEQYF.

V and J are TRBV6-6 and TRBJ1-2; TRBD1 matches 7 bases. Losses at the gene ends were 7 bases for V and 1 base for J; bases not matched to a gene: 6. Germline CDR1 and CDR2: MNHNY and SVGAGI (reference sequence). The CDR3 extends over 14 amino acids. The CDR3 protein is CASTPDRVNYGYTF. As DNA, the CDR3 is TGTGCCAGCACTCCCGACAGGGTTAACTATGGCTACACCTTC.

This clonotype has only a few counts. The V call is TRBV18, the J call TRBJ2-3, with D perhaps TRBD2 (6 bases). The CDR3 has 16 residues. CDR1 KGHSH and CDR2 LQKENI come from the germline V gene. Trimming pared 2 bases from V and 0 bases from J, leaving 12 bases between. CDR3 DNA: TGTGCCAGCTCACCATTGGGACTTCCTAGCACAGATACGCAGTATTTT. Translation gives CASSPLGLPSTDTQYF.

The chain employs TRBV7-2 and TRBJ2-2; 10 nucleotides align to TRBD2. The trim removed 4 bases at V and 1 base at J, leaving 9 bases unmatched. This CDR3 is built from 18 residues. Germline CDR1 is SGHTA and CDR2 is FQGNSA. CDR3 loop: CASSSTGTSVWNTGELFF. In nucleotides, the CDR3 is TGTGCCAGCAGCTCTACCGGGACTAGCGTTTGGAACACCGGGGAGCTGTTTTTT. Drawing the rest from reference TRBV7-2 and TRBJ2-2, the complete variable domain is GAGVSQSPSNKVTEKGKDVELRCDPISGHTALYWYRQSLGQGLEFLIYFQGNSAPDKSGLPSDRFSAERTGGSVSTLTIQRTQQEDSAVYLCASSSTGTSVWNTGELFFGEGSRLTVL.

This clonotype was detected a few times. The gene calls are TRBV5-1 and TRBJ2-3, with 15 bases matching TRBD2. This CDR3 has 19 amino acids. CDR1 is SGHRS, CDR2 YFSETQ, per germline. J gave up 5 bases and V 1 base, and 11 bases lay outside the gene matches. CDR3 amino acids: CASSLSPTGLAGGRDTQYF. The CDR3 DNA sequence: TGCGCCAGCAGCTTGAGTCCGACGGGACTAGCGGGGGGCCGAGATACGCAGTATTTT.

As for this clonotype: Because the CDR3's place on the DNA is in doubt, the DNA is left out and the CDR3 is given as listed by TCRdb. The rearrangement links TRBV12-3 or TRBV12-4 to TRBJ2-4; the table's D gene call, TRBD1, was not cross checked with the DNA. The CDR3 adds up to 14 amino acids, both ends counted. The CDR3 here is CASSFGPGENIQYF.

This rearrangement joins TRBV2 to TRBJ2-3; 11 bases are shared with TRBD2. This CDR3 has 16 amino acids. Germline V gives CDR1 SNHLY, CDR2 FYNNEI. V lost 4 bases to trimming and J lost 2 bases; unmatched junction nucleotides: 5. This chain's CDR3 is CASSGGLAESTDTQYF. DNA of the CDR3: TGTGCCAGCAGTGGGGGACTAGCGGAGTCCACAGATACGCAGTATTTT.

For this clonotype: Because the CDR3's place on the DNA is in doubt, the DNA is left out and the CDR3 is given as listed by TCRdb. This chain uses TRBV2 with TRBJ1-4; whether TRBD1, the table's D call, matches the DNA was not checked. Germline V gene data show CDR1 as SNHLY and CDR2 as FYNNEI. The CDR3 has 14 amino acids, counting both end residues. This CDR3 reads CASILDRGFEKLFF.